The clone carrying this TCR beta chain was observed a handful of times. The sample comes from a study of blood T cell repertoires in COVID-19. Study as a whole: The study drew acute and convalescent COVID-19 samples from the United States, Italy and Spain. Sample material is recorded as cDNA or gDNA derived from T cells, B-cell-depleted T cells, or PBMCs.

Per the authors' pipeline: Amplification of reference gene primers was used by the study to estimate nucleated cell counts. Profiling relied on immunoSEQ multiplex PCR, and the TCRdb table lists in-frame clones only, not all of them. V and J calls and clone size come straight from that table; D and trimming were deduced from the DNA. The table has a few hundred thousand clones, around four fifths seen once. The V segment lost 6 bases and the J segment 6 bases; nucleotides outside the gene matches: 11. The germline CDR1 and CDR2 sequences are MRHNA and SNTAGT. This CDR3 comprises 16 residues. This sequence originates from a woman aged 45-65 years with acute or convalescent COVID-19. The material sequenced was peripheral blood. The chain uses TRBV6-4 and TRBJ2-1, with 10 bases that match TRBD1. CDR3 coding DNA: TGTGCCAGCAGCGCCAGAGACAGGGGGCGGTTCAATGAGCAGTTCTTC. It codes for CASSARDRGRFNEQFF.